The 14 T cell receptor beta chains reported below all come from one sample, sequenced in a study of cytomegalovirus exposure and HLA in healthy donors. 13 Jbeta primers and 60 Vbeta primers were used for the PCR. The protocol was immunoSEQ multiplex PCR, while the TCRdb copy is restricted to in-frame clones and leaves out a portion. Among about 130,000 clones listed, about 68% were seen once. The sample comprised PBMCs. These receptors all stem from a man aged 40-55 years in good health and CMV-seropositive.

V gene TRBV13 combines with J gene TRBJ2-2; D perhaps matches TRBD1 (6 bases). CDR1 is PRHDT and CDR2 is FYEKMQ in the germline V gene (reference sequence). The length of the CDR3 is 12 residues. Trimming removed 4 bases from V and 6 bases from J, with 6 bases in between. The chain's CDR3 is CASSWGPGELFF. In nucleotides, the CDR3 is TGTGCCAGCAGCTGGGGGCCCGGGGAGCTGTTTTTT.

This chain links TRBV30 with TRBJ1-2, with D hard to call. Germline loops: CDR1 GTSNPN, CDR2 SVGIG (reference sequence). Trimming left V 0 bases short and J 4 bases short, with 6 bases between. There are 12 residues in the CDR3. As DNA, the CDR3 is TGTGCCTGGAGTGTACTCGTCTATGGCTACACCTTC. Its translation: CAWSVLVYGYTF.

This clone has just one count. The rearrangement joins TRBV15 to TRBJ2-5, with D unclear. This CDR3 comprises 14 residues. The V end lost 9 bases, the J end lost 2 bases, and 16 bases lay between the germline ends. CDR1 is LNHNV, CDR2 YYDKDF, per germline (reference sequence). CDR3 bases: TGTGCCACGAAAGTTGGGCAGATACAAGAGACCCAGTACTTC. Its protein product is CATKVGQIQETQYF.

This clone appeared a few times. V usage is TRBV5-1 and J usage is TRBJ2-7, with 7 bases identical to TRBD1. Trimming took 5 bases from V and 3 from J; bases not matched to a gene: 5. The CDR3 has 13 amino acids. Germline V gene sequence: CDR1 SGHRS, CDR2 YFSETQ. DNA of the CDR3: TGCGCCAGCAGTTTGACAGGGAGCTACGAGCAGTACTTC. As protein: CASSLTGSYEQYF. Based on the CDR3 plus reference TRBV5-1 and TRBJ2-7, the full variable domain is KAGVTQTPRYLIKTRGQQVTLSCSPISGHRSVSWYQQTPGQGLQFLFEYFSETQRNKGNFPGRFSGRQFSNSRSEMNVSTLELGDSALYLCASSLTGSYEQYFGPGTRLTVT.

This clone was recorded a few times. This chain links TRBV7-8 with TRBJ1-2, with a weak D call TRBD1 (5 bases). The CDR3 totals 11 residues. Germline assignment: CDR1 SGHVS and CDR2 FQNEAQ. The V and J ends lost 8 bases and 10 bases respectively, with 14 bases between them. DNA of the CDR3: TGTGCCAGCTCCAGGGAGGTGGACTACACCTTC. Translating gives CASSREVDYTF.

In DNA, the CDR3 is TGTGCCAGCAGCTCGATAAGGGGGCCCTACGAGCAGTACTTC. The encoded protein is CASSSIRGPYEQYF. The V call is TRBV7-9, the J call TRBJ2-7, with 7 nucleotides matching TRBD1. In germline, CDR1 is SEHNR, CDR2 FQNEAQ (reference sequence). V lost 4 bases, J lost 2 bases, and 5 bases stayed unmatched. This CDR3 is built from 14 residues.

The rearrangement uses TRBV11-2 and TRBJ1-4; D is unclear. V was clipped by 5 bases and J by 0 bases, with 7 bases between them. The CDR3 runs to 14 residues. Looked up from germline, CDR1 is SGHAT and CDR2 is FQNNGV. CDR3 nucleotides: TGTGCCAGCAGCCCTCCTGCAACTAATGAAAAACTGTTTTTT. The encoded protein is CASSPPATNEKLFF.

The chain links TRBV10-2 to TRBJ1-5; D unresolved. CDR3 length: 17 amino acids. Germline V gene lookup returns CDR1 WSHSY and CDR2 SAAADI. V was shortened by 2 bases and J by 4 bases, with 18 bases between the two germline ends. CDR3: CASSEPGVGAGNQPQHF. As DNA, the CDR3 is TGCGCCAGCAGTGAGCCCGGTGTAGGCGCGGGGAATCAGCCCCAGCATTTT.

Only a few counts were recorded for this clone. The rearrangement links TRBV11-2 to TRBJ2-1; TRBD2 aligns across 8 bases. CDR1 SGHAT and CDR2 FQNNGV come from the germline V gene. The CDR3 loop spans 14 amino acids. J lost 6 bases, V lost 4 bases, and 5 bases had no gene match. The CDR3 DNA reads TGTGCCAGCAGCTCTAGGCTAGCGGGCAATGAGCAGTTCTTC. Its protein product is CASSSRLAGNEQFF.

This clone has a handful of counts. The CDR3 sequence: CASSETPREQYF. CDR3 nucleotide sequence: TGTGCCAGCAGCGAGACTCCTAGGGAGCAGTACTTC. The chain combines TRBV7-9 with TRBJ2-7, with D hard to call. This CDR3 comprises 12 residues. The V and J ends lost 5 bases and 7 bases respectively, with 12 bases between them. The V gene's germline CDR1 is SEHNR and CDR2 FQNEAQ (reference sequence).

This chain's CDR3 is CAGSGQGVLGNQPQHF. In DNA form, the CDR3 reads TGTGCCGGCTCCGGACAGGGGGTTTTGGGCAATCAGCCCCAGCATTTT. This rearrangement joins TRBV28 to TRBJ1-5, with 10 positions matching TRBD1. The CDR3 loop spans 16 amino acids. V lost 11 bases to trimming and J lost 2 bases; unmatched junction nucleotides: 12. Germline V gene sequence: CDR1 MDHEN, CDR2 SYDVKM.

This clone was seen only a few times. This chain connects TRBV11-3 to TRBJ2-7, with D maybe TRBD1 (5 bases). V shed 5 bases and J shed 6 bases, with 14 bases lying between them. The CDR3 totals 13 residues. Germline lookup yields CDR1 SGHNT and CDR2 YENEEA. The CDR3 bases are TGTGCCAGCAGCCTTAGGACATCGGGCGAGCAGTACTTC. This codes for CASSLRTSGEQYF.

V is TRBV6-6 and J is TRBJ1-6, with D perhaps TRBD1 (5 bases). Germline CDR1 and CDR2: MNHNY and SVGAGI (reference sequence). V lost 0 bases and J lost 7, with 10 bases in between. The CDR3 loop spans 15 amino acids. CDR3 coding DNA: TGTGCCAGCAGTTACTCGGCAGGGCGAAATTCACCCCTCCACTTT. Amino acids: CASSYSAGRNSPLHF.

This chain uses TRBV15 with TRBJ1-1; D possibly corresponds to TRBD1 (5 bases). With 0 bases removed from V and 1 base from J, the gap between germline ends came to 6 bases. This CDR3 region has 14 residues. From germline, CDR1 is LNHNV and CDR2 YYDKDF (reference sequence). CDR3 protein: CATSREGPNTEAFF. The CDR3 bases are TGTGCCACCAGCAGAGAGGGGCCGAACACTGAAGCTTTCTTT.